Listed below are T cell receptor beta chains from one sample, sequenced in a study of control samples from healthy donors and cancer patients. Sequenced by immunoSEQ multiplex PCR; TCRdb stores in-frame clones only, minus some. Among some 73,000 clones listed, less than 95% were seen once. Sequencing used blood. These receptors originate from a woman in her thirties or forties in good health. CDR3s include the opening cysteine and the closing phenylalanine or tryptophan. Fields, in order: V gene, D gene, clone size, CDR3 protein. A D gene is named only where the DNA matches it firmly. Where a row states a size, it is once, few, many or the class of an expanded clone; other rows omit it.

TRBV5-1 - - CASSLAWNNEQFF
TRBV10-1 - - CASSDVGRETQYF
TRBV5-6 TRBD2 - CASSFPPGGPDNEQFF
TRBV30 TRBD1 - CAWSALGGLGRNQPQHF
TRBV19 - - CASGAAMNTEAFF
TRBV6-1 - - CASSDWGNHQPQHF
TRBV3-1/TRBV3-2 TRBD2 - CASRSSGGDEQYF
TRBV6-5 - once CASRDQGLAGELFF
TRBV11-2 - - CASSLSVRYTGELFF
TRBV27 TRBD2 - CASREAGASSYEQYF
TRBV5-1 - - CASSLGQYEQYF
TRBV2 - - CASSEPQGMQYF
TRBV20-1 - - CSAQDLLEQYF
TRBV21-1 - once CASSRGDTKNIQYF
TRBV29-1 - - CSVDYGDNQPQHF
TRBV7-9 TRBD1 - CASSGFGTGDYSPLHF
TRBV2 - - CASSPGPGGESPLHF
TRBV28 - - CAINWAGTDTQYF
TRBV2 - once CASSEVPSAPFYGYTF
TRBV10-3 - - CATRVGNTEAFF
TRBV6-5 TRBD1 - CASSTRTGTEAFF
TRBV5-8 - - CASMRPWETQYF
TRBV5-1 - - CASSLSRARRNTEAFF
TRBV6-1 TRBD1 - CASSEGGDRGVNEQFF
TRBV29-1 - - CSVEREGPEGYGYTF
TRBV7-6 - - CASSLERGRYNEQFF
TRBV7-6 TRBD2 - CASSLVPGGSGGPEEQYF
TRBV7-2 - - CASSFSGPGSDTQYF
TRBV30 TRBD1 - CAWSLGQVSGNTIYF
TRBV5-6 - - CASSLPGQTNTEAFF
TRBV30 - - CAWSSVPGNTEAFF
TRBV10-3 - - CAISATDNYGYTF
TRBV2 - - CASSVVVNTGELFF
TRBV9 - - CASQEGSPSTDTQYF
TRBV2 - - CASWEDNEQFF
TRBV5-1 - - CASSPQWGNTEAFF
TRBV2 - - CASSESTASLPYTQYF
TRBV24-1 TRBD2 - CATSRGGQETQYF
TRBV6-4 TRBD2 - CASSYHSGSFYNEQFF
TRBV5-1 - once CASSLAGRAGEEKLFF
TRBV7-8 TRBD2 - CASSQSGSYTDTQYF
TRBV6-4 TRBD2 - CASSLLAGGADTQYF
TRBV27 TRBD2 - CASSLAGDYPSSYNEQFF